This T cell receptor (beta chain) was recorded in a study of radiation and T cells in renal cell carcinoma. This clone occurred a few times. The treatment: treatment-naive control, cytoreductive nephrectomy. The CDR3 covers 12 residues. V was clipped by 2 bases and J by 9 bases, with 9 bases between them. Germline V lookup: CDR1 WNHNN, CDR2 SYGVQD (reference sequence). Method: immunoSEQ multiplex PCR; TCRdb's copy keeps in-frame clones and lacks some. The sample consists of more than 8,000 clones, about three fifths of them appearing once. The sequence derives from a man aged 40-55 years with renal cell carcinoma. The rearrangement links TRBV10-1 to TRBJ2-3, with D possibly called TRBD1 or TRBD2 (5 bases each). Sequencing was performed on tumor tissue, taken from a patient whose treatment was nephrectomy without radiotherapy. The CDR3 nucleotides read TGCGCCAGCAGTGAGGGGGGTAGGACGCAGTATTTT. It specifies CASSEGGRTQYF.